Shown below are 29 T cell receptor beta chains from a single sample sequenced in a study of cytomegalovirus exposure and HLA in healthy donors. Sequencing was performed with immunoSEQ multiplex PCR; in TCRdb, only in-frame clones are kept and a portion is missing. Among 150,000 to 200,000 clones listed, 88% were seen once. Sequenced input: PBMCs. The receptors originated from a young man in good health and CMV-seronegative.

The chain has TRBV7-2 and TRBJ2-1; 9 bases map to TRBD2. CDR3 length equals 15 residues. From germline, CDR1 is SGHTA and CDR2 FQGNSA. Losses at the gene ends were 1 base for V and 10 bases for J; bases not matched to a gene: 8. The CDR3 protein is CASSLGISGSQEQFF. The CDR3, as DNA: TGTGCCAGCAGCTTAGGTATTAGCGGGAGTCAAGAGCAGTTCTTC.

The gene calls are TRBV11-2 and TRBJ2-6, with D maybe TRBD2 (6 bases). The V gene's germline CDR1 is SGHAT and CDR2 FQNNGV. Trimming stripped 0 bases from V and 3 bases from J, with 12 bases between. This CDR3 spans 17 amino acids. Here the CDR3 reads CASSLDLGGYGANVLTF. The CDR3 DNA reads TGTGCCAGCAGCTTAGATCTCGGGGGATATGGGGCCAACGTCCTGACTTTC. Full variable domain (rest looked up from reference TRBV11-2 and TRBJ2-6): EAGVAQSPRYKIIEKRQSVAFWCNPISGHATLYWYQQILGQGPKLLIQFQNNGVVDDSQLPKDRFSAERLKGVDSTLKIQPAKLEDSAVYLCASSLDLGGYGANVLTFGAGSRLTVL.

This chain joins TRBV7-9 and TRBJ2-3; 8 bases agree with TRBD2. The CDR3 has 16 residues. Germline trimming cut 3 bases from V and 1 base from J; bases unmatched to any gene: 6. From germline, CDR1 is SEHNR and CDR2 FQNEAQ (reference sequence). CDR3 protein: CASSFLAGGRTDTQYF. The CDR3 nucleotides are TGTGCCAGCAGCTTTCTTGCGGGGGGACGCACAGATACGCAGTATTTT. Together with reference TRBV7-9 and TRBJ2-3, the CDR3 gives the full variable domain: DTGVSQNPRHKITKRGQNVTFRCDPISEHNRLYWYRQTLGQGPEFLTYFQNEAQLEKSRLLSDRFSAERPKGSFSTLEIQRTEQGDSAMYLCASSFLAGGRTDTQYFGPGTRLTVL.

The V gene is TRBV7-8, the J gene TRBJ2-2, with D perhaps TRBD2 (5 bases). Looked up from germline, CDR1 is SGHVS and CDR2 is FQNEAQ. The CDR3 spans 16 residues. Between the trimmed V and J ends, which lost 2 bases and 1 base, there was a span of 11 bases. The CDR3 DNA reads TGTGCCAGCAGCTTACGCGGTAGCGTGAACACCGGGGAGCTGTTTTTT. Amino acid sequence: CASSLRGSVNTGELFF.

This chain joins TRBV9 and TRBJ1-4, with 12 bases matching TRBD1. The CDR3 runs 15 residues. The J segment lost 8 bases and the V segment lost 3 bases, leaving 5 bases of the junction unmatched. Germline lookup yields CDR1 SGDLS and CDR2 YYNGEE. The CDR3 sequence: CASSAEGTGGEKLFF. The CDR3 DNA is TGTGCCAGCAGCGCGGAGGGGACAGGGGGCGAAAAACTGTTTTTT.

This clone is a singleton in its sample. The rearrangement links TRBV5-1 to TRBJ2-5, with a tentative D call TRBD1 (6 bases). V gave up 5 bases and J gave up 1 base, with 12 bases separating them. The CDR3 runs 14 residues. Germline V gene lookup returns CDR1 SGHRS and CDR2 YFSETQ. CDR3 nucleotides: TGCGCCAGCAGTTCAGGGGTACGCCAAGAGACCCAGTACTTC. Translated, it gives CASSSGVRQETQYF.

The V and J genes are TRBV5-1 and TRBJ2-3; no reliable D call. Germline CDR1 is SGHRS and CDR2 is YFSETQ. The CDR3 contains 11 residues. V was trimmed by 4 bases and J by 7 bases, leaving 7 bases between them. In nucleotides, the CDR3 is TGCGCCAGCAGCCTGGGTAATACGCAGTATTTT. The encoded protein is CASSLGNTQYF.

V gene TRBV2 combines with J gene TRBJ2-7, with 7 bases lining up with TRBD2. The CDR3 runs 15 residues. Trimming took 6 bases from V and 1 from J; bases not matched to a gene: 9. Germline CDR1 and CDR2: SNHLY and FYNNEI. The chain's CDR3 is CASSASPAGSYEQYF. The DNA for the CDR3 is TGTGCCAGCAGCGCTTCCCCAGCGGGGTCCTACGAGCAGTACTTC.

The chain employs TRBV5-6 and TRBJ1-2; TRBD1 might be the D (5 bases). CDR3 length equals 16 residues. The ends were cut back, 1 base at V and 2 bases at J, with 15 bases in the middle. The germline gives CDR1 SGHDT, CDR2 YYEEEE. CDR3 protein: CASSLSPGVGNYGYTF. CDR3 DNA sequence: TGTGCCAGCAGCTTGTCTCCGGGGGTAGGAAACTATGGCTACACCTTC.

The CDR3 DNA is TGTGCCAGCAGTTTATTCACCGGGGGCAATCAGCCCCAGCATTTT. Protein: CASSLFTGGNQPQHF. V usage is TRBV27 and J usage is TRBJ1-5; D is ambiguous. V was pared by 1 base and J by 2 bases, with 9 bases between. CDR1 and CDR2 (germline): MNHEY, SMNVEV (reference sequence). CDR3 size: 15 residues.

The genes are TRBV7-8 and TRBJ1-5; the D gene is possibly TRBD1 (6 bases). V lost 11 bases to trimming and J lost 0 bases, with 17 bases between them. This CDR3 is built from 15 residues. Germline assignment: CDR1 SGHVS and CDR2 FQNEAQ. Here the CDR3 DNA reads TGTGCCCCGGGGGGCAGGGGTGATAGCAATCAGCCCCAGCATTTT. This encodes CAPGGRGDSNQPQHF. The complete variable domain, with remaining parts taken from reference TRBV7-8 and TRBJ1-5, reads GAGVSQSPRYKVAKRGQDVALRCDPISGHVSLFWYQQALGQGPEFLTYFQNEAQLDKSGLPSDRFFAERPEGSVSTLKIQRTQQEDSAVYLCAPGGRGDSNQPQHFGDGTRLSIL.

The chain joins TRBV28 to TRBJ1-5, with 8 bases that match TRBD1. The CDR3 extends over 15 amino acids. The germline CDR1 and CDR2 sequences are MDHEN and SYDVKM. J lost 2 bases, V lost 8 bases, and 8 bases had no gene match. The CDR3 here is CASSDRGGGNQPQHF. As DNA, the CDR3 is TGTGCCAGCTCCGACAGGGGCGGTGGCAATCAGCCCCAGCATTTT.

This chain links TRBV28 with TRBJ2-7; 10 bases map to TRBD2. With V trimmed by 5 bases and J by 4 bases, 5 bases remained unmatched. Germline-derived CDR1 and CDR2 are MDHEN and SYDVKM. This CDR3 has 14 amino acids. CDR3 DNA: TGTGCCAGCAGTGCCGGGACTAGCGCTTACGAGCAGTACTTC. This gives the protein CASSAGTSAYEQYF.

The V call is TRBV5-5, the J call TRBJ1-1; no reliable D call. The V gene lost 4 bases and the J gene lost 1 base, with 20 bases spanning the gap. Germline-derived CDR1 and CDR2 are SGHKS and YYEKEE (reference sequence). The CDR3 totals 17 residues. The DNA of the CDR3 is TGTGCCAGCAGCGAATACGCACGACTCCCACGGAACACTGAAGCTTTCTTT. Translation gives CASSEYARLPRNTEAFF.

The gene calls are TRBV11-2 and TRBJ2-2; D is unclear. Germline CDR1 is SGHAT and CDR2 is FQNNGV. V lost 5 bases and J lost 4, with 8 bases in between. The CDR3 spans 13 residues. The CDR3 reads CASSRVFTGELFF. The CDR3 DNA follows: TGTGCCAGCAGCCGAGTATTCACCGGGGAGCTGTTTTTT.

The gene calls are TRBV2 and TRBJ2-2; 9 bases match TRBD2. Unmatched junction bases numbered 10, after V lost 5 bases and J lost 6 bases. Germline CDR1 reads SNHLY; CDR2 reads FYNNEI. This CDR3 contains 16 residues. The CDR3 DNA reads as TGTGCCAGCAGTCCGTGGGTAGCGGGGGATGCCGGGGAGCTGTTTTTT. It translates to CASSPWVAGDAGELFF. Combining the CDR3 with reference TRBV2 and TRBJ2-2 gives the whole variable domain EPEVTQTPSHQVTQMGQEVILRCVPISNHLYFYWYRQILGQKVEFLVSFYNNEISEKSEIFDDQFSVERPDGSNFTLKIRSTKLEDSAMYFCASSPWVAGDAGELFFGEGSRLTVL.

The chain joins TRBV6-1 to TRBJ1-4, with TRBD1 as a possible D gene (6 bases). Between the trimmed V and J ends, which lost 7 bases and 12 bases, there was a span of 21 bases. Looked up from germline, CDR1 is MNHNS and CDR2 is SASEGT. The CDR3 totals 14 residues. The CDR3 is CASKRNRESTELFF. The CDR3 DNA follows: TGTGCCAGCAAGAGGAACAGGGAGTCCACTGAACTGTTTTTT.

The J gene is TRBJ2-1, the V gene TRBV13, with D perhaps matching TRBD2 (5 bases). Trimming left V 6 bases short and J 5 bases short, with 11 bases between. The CDR3 is 13 amino acids. Germline CDR1 reads PRHDT; CDR2 reads FYEKMQ (reference sequence). This CDR3 reads CASRRDADNEQFF. The CDR3 region has the DNA TGTGCCAGCAGACGGGATGCTGACAATGAGCAGTTCTTC.

The chain is built from TRBV27 and TRBJ2-6, with 7 bases that match TRBD2. V trimming: 10 bases; J trimming: 0 bases; junction bases outside the gene matches: 6. The CDR3 has 15 residues. In germline, CDR1 is MNHEY, CDR2 SMNVEV (reference sequence). CDR3 coding DNA: TGTGCCACCAACGGGGGGAGCTCTGGGGCCAACGTCCTGACTTTC. It is translated as CATNGGSSGANVLTF.

The chain employs TRBV10-3 and TRBJ1-2, with D hard to call. The CDR3 sequence is 13 residues long. The germline CDR1 and CDR2 sequences are ENHRY and SYGVKD. Deletions cut 6 bases from V and 0 bases from J, with 8 bases between. The chain's CDR3 is CAIRESANYGYTF. The CDR3 DNA reads TGTGCCATCAGAGAATCAGCTAACTATGGCTACACCTTC.

The chain links TRBV30 to TRBJ2-1, with D possibly TRBD2 on 5 matching bases. Germline V gene sequence: CDR1 GTSNPN, CDR2 SVGIG (reference sequence). V was shortened by 4 bases and J by 4 bases, with 8 bases between the two germline ends. This CDR3 is 12 amino acids long. The CDR3 DNA sequence: TGTGCCTGGAATCGGGGATACAATGAGCAGTTCTTC. Amino acid sequence: CAWNRGYNEQFF.

The V gene is TRBV30, the J gene TRBJ2-3; 8 nucleotides line up with TRBD2. V shed 2 bases, J shed 1 base, and the junction held 2 bases outside the gene matches. From germline, CDR1 is GTSNPN and CDR2 SVGIG (reference sequence). The CDR3 is 14 residues long. CDR3 nucleotide sequence: TGTGCCTGGAGTACGACTAGCGGCACAGATACGCAGTATTTT. Amino acids: CAWSTTSGTDTQYF.

The V and J genes are TRBV7-8 and TRBJ1-1, with 8 positions matching TRBD1. The CDR3 is 18 residues long. From germline, CDR1 is SGHVS and CDR2 FQNEAQ. Trimming removed 2 bases from V and 1 base from J; junction bases left unmatched: 12. Here the CDR3 reads CASSLSLVAGGPNTEAFF. The CDR3 nucleotides read TGTGCCAGCAGCTTATCTTTGGTCGCAGGGGGCCCGAACACTGAAGCTTTCTTT.

This clone was detected once. This sequence joins TRBV6-5 and TRBJ1-6; 10 nucleotides line up with TRBD1. V lost 2 bases to trimming and J lost 9 bases; unmatched junction nucleotides: 4. CDR3 length: 15 amino acids. Germline V gene data show CDR1 as MNHEY and CDR2 as SVGAGI. This chain's CDR3 is CASSYVGQGVSPLHF. DNA of the CDR3: TGTGCCAGCAGTTACGTAGGACAGGGGGTTTCACCCCTCCACTTT.

The gene calls are TRBV5-1 and TRBJ2-3; 10 bases are shared with TRBD2. CDR1 is SGHRS and CDR2 is YFSETQ in the germline V gene. This CDR3 comprises 17 residues. Losses at the gene ends were 0 bases for V and 3 bases for J; bases not matched to a gene: 7. CDR3 sequence: CASSLATSGVRTDTQYF. The CDR3 coding sequence is TGCGCCAGCAGCTTGGCAACTAGCGGGGTACGAACAGATACGCAGTATTTT.

This sequence joins TRBV19 and TRBJ2-5; a possible D gene is TRBD2 (6 bases). The CDR3 runs 14 residues. The germline gives CDR1 LNHDA, CDR2 SQIVND (reference sequence). The ends were cut back, 6 bases at V and 5 bases at J, with 16 bases in the middle. The CDR3 reads CASRPLRGGETQYF. Here the CDR3 DNA reads TGTGCCAGTAGACCGCTAAGGGGAGGCGAGACCCAGTACTTC. Based on the CDR3 plus reference TRBV19 and TRBJ2-5, the full variable domain is DGGITQSPKYLFRKEGQNVTLSCEQNLNHDAMYWYRQDPGQGLRLIYYSQIVNDFQKGDIAEGYSVSREKKESFPLTVTSAQKNPTAFYLCASRPLRGGETQYFGPGTRLLVL.

The V and J genes are TRBV4-2 and TRBJ2-1, with D possibly being TRBD1 (5 bases). Per germline, CDR1 LGHNA and CDR2 YNFKEQ. CDR3 size: 15 residues. V dropped 1 base and J dropped 5 bases, with 12 bases sitting between them. CDR3 sequence: CASSQGWQGHNEQFF. CDR3 DNA: TGTGCCAGCAGCCAAGGGTGGCAGGGCCACAATGAGCAGTTCTTC.

The DNA of the CDR3 is TGCAGCGCCGGGACAGGCTATGGCTACACCTTC. This sequence encodes CSAGTGYGYTF. The chain has TRBV29-1 and TRBJ1-2, with 8 bases lining up with TRBD1. This CDR3 is 11 amino acids long. CDR1 and CDR2 (germline): SQVTM, ANQGSEA. V was clipped by 7 bases and J by 4 bases; unmatched bases: 2.

The chain links TRBV5-5 to TRBJ2-7; no reliable D call. Germline CDR1 is SGHKS and CDR2 is YYEKEE (reference sequence). Trimming left V 0 bases short and J 0 bases short, with 13 bases between. The CDR3 is 16 amino acids. CDR3: CASSLGAELLSYEQYV. DNA of the CDR3: TGTGCCAGCAGCTTGGGGGCCGAGCTCCTCTCCTACGAGCAGTACGTC.